The clone carrying this T cell receptor beta chain was detected only a few times. Its antigen is not identified. For every subset, genomic DNA was evenly distributed across several immunoSEQ plates. Repertoires were generated with immunoSEQ multiplex PCR, while TCRdb's copy carries only in-frame clones and drops some. The sample carries about 1 million clones, about 75% recorded once. This sample stems from a study of shared clonotypes between healthy human individuals. The CDR3 contains 13 residues. The germline V gene has CDR1 GTSNPN and CDR2 SVGIG (reference sequence). V dropped 1 base and J dropped 9; count of bases not matched to a gene: 4. General observations from the study: Clonotypes that were shared across a handful of donors made up approximately 5.1% of naive CD4 clonotypes. Larger estimated richness was generally recorded for naive subsets relative to memory subsets. In this cohort, only blood was sampled, and tissue repertoires likely differ.

This chain links TRBV30 with TRBJ2-5, with 11 positions matching TRBD2. The clonotype was recovered from a man younger than 35 in good health. Sequenced sample: memory CD4+ T cells sorted from blood. Subset in this sample: CD45RA-negative fraction. The chain's CDR3 is CAWSGGLAEPQYF. The CDR3 nucleotides are TGTGCCTGGAGTGGGGGACTAGCGGAGCCCCAGTACTTC.